This T cell receptor beta chain derives from a study of chemoradiotherapy in HPV16-positive cancers. Study-wide results and limits: Only a couple of HPV16-positive patients supplied the functional HPV-specificity definition.

Profiling relied on immunoSEQ multiplex PCR, and the TCRdb table lists in-frame clones only, not all of them. The sample lists about 9,200 clones, approximately 80% seen once, with about a tenth in the top ten. With respect to this clone: Its antigen is unknown.

Germline V gene sequence: CDR1 SNHLY, CDR2 FYNNEI. The CDR3 loop spans 19 amino acids. Unmatched junction bases numbered 14, after V lost 3 bases and J lost 3 bases. Sample collection was performed from a patient who underwent chemoradiotherapy. The chain is built from TRBV2 and TRBJ1-5; 10 nucleotides align to TRBD1. The receptor's source is a human donor with HPV-associated anogenital cancer. The CDR3 DNA sequence: TGTGCCAGCAGTGAGCTTTCTAGGGACAGGGGCCCTAACAATCAGCCCCAGCATTTT. This gives the protein CASSELSRDRGPNNQPQHF.